The 25 T cell receptor beta chains given below trace back to one sample, sequenced in a study of T cells in localized non-small cell lung cancer. Sequenced by immunoSEQ multiplex PCR; TCRdb stores in-frame clones only, minus some. Here the sample spans around 3,300 clones, about 29% being singletons. The sequencing here drew on normal lung tissue next to the tumor, taken before any cancer treatment. The receptors were sampled from a woman aged 35 to 70 with stage I lung adenocarcinoma.

The chain links TRBV29-1 to TRBJ2-3, with D possibly matching TRBD2 (6 bases). The germline CDR1 and CDR2 sequences are SQVTM and ANQGSEA. The CDR3 has 15 amino acids. Deletions cut 7 bases from V and 3 bases from J, with 20 bases between. In DNA, the CDR3 is TGCAGCGGAGAAGAGAGGAGGAGGGGAACAGATACGCAGTATTTT. It translates to CSGEERRRGTDTQYF.

This clone was found a few times. The chain has TRBV9 and TRBJ1-2; perhaps TRBD1 as D (5 bases). The length of the CDR3 is 13 residues. Between the trimmed V and J ends, which lost 4 bases and 5 bases, there was a span of 12 bases. CDR1 is SGDLS and CDR2 is YYNGEE in the germline V gene. CDR3 in amino acids: CASSTGQRYGYTF. The CDR3 DNA reads TGTGCCAGCAGCACGGGGCAGCGGTATGGCTACACCTTC.

This clone is medium-sized by share. This chain joins TRBV6-8 and TRBJ2-1; 8 nucleotides align to TRBD1. CDR1 is MNHGY and CDR2 is SAAAGT in the germline V gene. This CDR3 region has 13 residues. The V segment lost 10 bases and the J segment 7 bases; nucleotides outside the gene matches: 9. CDR3 loop: CATGQGWGNEQFF. The DNA for the CDR3 is TGTGCCACCGGACAGGGATGGGGGAATGAGCAGTTCTTC.

The CDR3 reads CASSQGYYYGYTF. The CDR3 DNA is TGTGCCAGCAGCCAAGGATACTACTATGGCTACACCTTC. The V gene is TRBV14, the J gene TRBJ1-2; D gene unclear. V lost 1 base, J lost 3 bases, and 6 bases lay in between. The CDR3 is made up of 13 amino acids. Per germline, CDR1 SGHDN and CDR2 FVKESK.

In its sample, this clone was seen a few times. The genes are TRBV10-3 and TRBJ2-5; the D gene could be TRBD1 or TRBD2 (5 bases each). CDR1 is ENHRY and CDR2 is SYGVKD in the germline V gene. Trimming stripped 0 bases from V and 4 bases from J, with 12 bases between. The CDR3 consists of 15 residues. The CDR3 bases are TGTGCCATCAGTGAGTCTGAGGGAAGGGGAGAGACCCAGTACTTC. It encodes CAISESEGRGETQYF.

V usage is TRBV18 and J usage is TRBJ2-1, with D possibly TRBD2 on 5 matching bases. The germline V and J ends were trimmed by 2 bases and 7 bases, with 12 bases remaining between them. CDR1 is KGHSH and CDR2 is LQKENI in the germline V gene. This CDR3 is built from 14 residues. The DNA for the CDR3 is TGTGCCAGCTCACCAAGCACGGAGGTAAATGAGCAGTTCTTC. It yields the protein CASSPSTEVNEQFF.

This clone appeared a few times. The J gene is TRBJ2-1, the V gene TRBV4-1; 7 nucleotides align to TRBD2. The CDR3 has 15 residues. V lost 4 bases to trimming and J lost 1 base; unmatched junction nucleotides: 4. Germline values: CDR1 MGHRA, CDR2 YSYEKL. For the CDR3, the DNA is TGCGCCAGCAGCCCTGGGGAGGGGTCCTACAATGAGCAGTTCTTC. The encoded protein is CASSPGEGSYNEQFF.

V gene TRBV18 combines with J gene TRBJ1-2; 9 bases are shared with TRBD1. Germline V gives CDR1 KGHSH, CDR2 LQKENI. The CDR3 spans 15 residues. The trim removed 3 bases at V and 2 bases at J, leaving 4 bases unmatched. This CDR3 is CASSPPGQGNYGYTF. The DNA of the CDR3 is TGTGCCAGCTCACCCCCGGGACAGGGAAACTATGGCTACACCTTC. Full variable domain (rest looked up from reference TRBV18 and TRBJ1-2): NAGVMQNPRHLVRRRGQEARLRCSPMKGHSHVYWYRQLPEEGLKFMVYLQKENIIDESGMPKERFSAEFPKEGPSILRIQQVVRGDSAAYFCASSPPGQGNYGYTFGSGTRLTVV.

There are a few counts of this clone. The chain is built from TRBV11-3 and TRBJ2-5; 8 positions match TRBD1. The CDR3 extends over 15 amino acids. Trimming removed 1 base from V and 5 bases from J; junction bases left unmatched: 6. Germline CDR1 reads SGHNT; CDR2 reads YENEEA. The CDR3 protein is CASSLGAGGRETQYF. The CDR3 DNA follows: TGTGCCAGCAGCTTAGGGGCAGGGGGCAGGGAGACCCAGTACTTC.

In this sample, this clone turned up a few times. The chain employs TRBV19 and TRBJ1-4; D possibly corresponds to TRBD1 (5 bases). The CDR3 is made up of 14 amino acids. Trimming removed 7 bases at V and 6 bases at J, with 15 bases between. Germline-derived CDR1 and CDR2 are LNHDA and SQIVND (reference sequence). CDR3 bases: TGTGCCAGTAAAACCGGGACGGCTGATGAAAAACTGTTTTTT. Protein product: CASKTGTADEKLFF.

The chain uses TRBV18 and TRBJ1-1; D unclear. Germline values: CDR1 KGHSH, CDR2 LQKENI. The CDR3 contains 15 residues. V lost 3 bases and J lost 1, with 12 bases in between. CDR3 in amino acids: CASSPSIRRNTEAFF. The CDR3 DNA reads as TGTGCCAGCTCACCTTCGATCCGGAGGAACACTGAAGCTTTCTTT. Supplemented by reference TRBV18 and TRBJ1-1, the full variable domain reads NAGVMQNPRHLVRRRGQEARLRCSPMKGHSHVYWYRQLPEEGLKFMVYLQKENIIDESGMPKERFSAEFPKEGPSILRIQQVVRGDSAAYFCASSPSIRRNTEAFFGQGTRLTVV.

This clone was seen a few times. The V call is TRBV19, the J call TRBJ2-7; D is possibly TRBD1 or TRBD2 (6 bases each). With 4 bases removed from V and 7 bases from J, the gap between germline ends came to 20 bases. The CDR3 has 15 residues. CDR1 is LNHDA and CDR2 is SQIVND in the germline V gene (reference sequence). The chain's CDR3 is CASSTPAEGGGEQYF. For the CDR3, the DNA is TGTGCCAGTAGTACCCCCGCGGAGGGGGGAGGAGAGCAGTACTTC.

This rearrangement joins TRBV6-8 to TRBJ2-6; 10 bases match TRBD1. J gave up 1 base and V 9 bases, and 9 bases lay outside the gene matches. The CDR3 is 17 residues long. Germline V lookup: CDR1 MNHGY, CDR2 SAAAGT. The CDR3 region is CASGGQGFFSGANVLTF. CDR3 coding DNA: TGTGCCAGTGGGGGACAGGGGTTCTTTTCTGGGGCCAACGTCCTGACTTTC.

This clone was observed a few times. This rearrangement joins TRBV9 to TRBJ1-1; TRBD1 might be the D (6 bases). The germline V gene has CDR1 SGDLS and CDR2 YYNGEE. This CDR3 contains 17 residues. V lost 0 bases and J lost 2, with 17 bases in between. The CDR3 protein is CASSVGGGREGNTEAFF. The CDR3 nucleotides read TGTGCCAGCAGCGTAGGTGGGGGCAGGGAAGGAAACACTGAAGCTTTCTTT. Full variable domain (outside the CDR3, taken from reference TRBV9 and TRBJ1-1): DSGVTQTPKHLITATGQRVTLRCSPRSGDLSVYWYQQSLDQGLQFLIQYYNGEERAKGNILERFSAQQFPDLHSELNLSSLELGDSALYFCASSVGGGREGNTEAFFGQGTRLTVV.

The rearrangement links TRBV11-3 to TRBJ1-1, with D maybe TRBD1 (6 bases). Germline V gene data show CDR1 as SGHNT and CDR2 as YENEEA. CDR3 length: 17 amino acids. V was shortened by 5 bases and J by 1 base, with 20 bases between the two germline ends. As DNA, the CDR3 is TGTGCCAGCAGCCCCTACGTAAAACAGGGACCGAACACTGAAGCTTTCTTT. Amino acids: CASSPYVKQGPNTEAFF.

The rearrangement uses TRBV18 and TRBJ1-3; TRBD1 might be the D (6 bases). CDR1 is KGHSH, CDR2 LQKENI, per germline. Deletions cut 0 bases from V and 0 bases from J, with 15 bases between. The CDR3 is made up of 18 amino acids. The CDR3 is CASSPPWAGALSGNTIYF. The CDR3 DNA is TGTGCCAGCTCACCACCGTGGGCAGGGGCCCTCTCTGGAAACACCATATATTTT. The whole variable domain, remainder taken from reference TRBV18 and TRBJ1-3, is NAGVMQNPRHLVRRRGQEARLRCSPMKGHSHVYWYRQLPEEGLKFMVYLQKENIIDESGMPKERFSAEFPKEGPSILRIQQVVRGDSAAYFCASSPPWAGALSGNTIYFGEGSWLTVV.

The V gene is TRBV5-1, the J gene TRBJ2-7; 7 positions agree with TRBD2. Germline values: CDR1 SGHRS, CDR2 YFSETQ. J was trimmed by 3 bases and V by 4 bases; bases with no gene match: 10. The CDR3 contains 15 residues. The CDR3, as DNA: TGCGCCAGCAGCCGGGGGGAGTACCGAGACTACGAGCAGTACTTC. Its protein is CASSRGEYRDYEQYF.

This rearrangement joins TRBV19 to TRBJ1-5; D not resolved. This CDR3 region has 13 residues. V gave up 7 bases and J gave up 4 bases, with 11 bases separating them. Germline CDR1 LNHDA, CDR2 SQIVND (reference sequence). CDR3 residues: CASNGQTNQPQHF. The CDR3 DNA reads TGTGCCAGTAATGGGCAGACTAATCAGCCCCAGCATTTT.

This clone was observed a handful of times. The V and J genes are TRBV11-3 and TRBJ1-2; 10 bases align to TRBD1. The germline CDR1 and CDR2 sequences are SGHNT and YENEEA. Trimming at V came to 1 base and at J to 8 bases, leaving 4 bases not matched to a gene. There are 14 residues in the CDR3. Written as DNA, the CDR3 is TGTGCCAGCAGCTTAGGACAGGGGGCGCAGGGCTACACCTTC. Protein sequence: CASSLGQGAQGYTF.

This clone was seen only a few times. The CDR3 loop is CASSLAGYRDGYTF. The CDR3 nucleotides are TGTGCCAGCAGCTTGGCGGGTTACAGGGATGGCTACACCTTC. The J gene is TRBJ1-2, the V gene TRBV7-5; the DNA was not compared with TRBD1, the D call given in the table. TRBV7-5 is assigned pseudogene status. The CDR3 length is 14 residues.

The chain employs TRBV30 and TRBJ2-1, with D tentatively TRBD1 or TRBD2 (5 bases each). V lost 2 bases to trimming and J lost 7 bases, with 24 bases between them. Germline assignment: CDR1 GTSNPN and CDR2 SVGIG (reference sequence). CDR3 length: 17 amino acids. The DNA of the CDR3 is TGTGCCTGGAGTACTCGCAGGGCTACCCGGACTGGGAATGAGCAGTTCTTC. This encodes CAWSTRRATRTGNEQFF. Variable domain in full (rest from reference TRBV30 and TRBJ2-1): SQTIHQWPATLVQPVGSPLSLECTVEGTSNPNLYWYRQAAGRGLQLLFYSVGIGQISSEVPQNLSASRPQDRQFILSSKKLLLSDSGFYLCAWSTRRATRTGNEQFFGPGTRLTVL.

This clone is termed medium-sized. The chain uses TRBV11-3 and TRBJ1-2; D perhaps matches TRBD1 (6 bases). CDR3 length equals 14 residues. The V and J ends lost 5 bases and 7 bases respectively, with 17 bases between them. Germline lookup yields CDR1 SGHNT and CDR2 YENEEA. In nucleotides, the CDR3 is TGTGCCAGCAGCGAAATACAGGGTAGTAGTGGCTACACCTTC. Translation gives CASSEIQGSSGYTF.

In this sample, this clone turned up a few times. The J gene is TRBJ2-1, the V gene TRBV6-8; D call uncertain. Looked up from germline, CDR1 is MNHGY and CDR2 is SAAAGT. The V end was cut by 0 bases, the J end by 7 bases, with 4 bases between. CDR3 length: 12 amino acids. The CDR3 region has the DNA TGTGCCAGCAGTTACTCGCAAAATGAGCAGTTCTTC. Translated: CASSYSQNEQFF.

A remark on this clone: The read halts 1 residue ahead of the CDR3 end, with the missing end drawn from the germline J gene. The V gene is TRBV10-3, the J gene TRBJ2-7; 7 bases are shared with TRBD2. V dropped 0 bases and J dropped 2; count of bases not matched to a gene: 10. Germline values: CDR1 ENHRY, CDR2 SYGVKD. The CDR3 runs to 17 residues. CDR3 DNA (partial): TGTGCCATCAGTGAGTCGGGTTTAGCGGGCGGAACCTACGAGCAGTAC. Its translation is CAISESGLAGGTYEQY. The CDR3 reads in full as CAISESGLAGGTYEQYF.

This clone was seen more than once but under ten times. V is TRBV6-8 and J is TRBJ2-5; D is unclear. The CDR3 is 14 amino acids. Trimming took 8 bases from V and 0 from J, leaving 13 bases between them. CDR1 and CDR2 (germline): MNHGY, SAAAGT. The CDR3 sequence: CASRLPAYQETQYF. In DNA, the CDR3 is TGTGCCAGCCGATTACCCGCATACCAAGAGACCCAGTACTTC.